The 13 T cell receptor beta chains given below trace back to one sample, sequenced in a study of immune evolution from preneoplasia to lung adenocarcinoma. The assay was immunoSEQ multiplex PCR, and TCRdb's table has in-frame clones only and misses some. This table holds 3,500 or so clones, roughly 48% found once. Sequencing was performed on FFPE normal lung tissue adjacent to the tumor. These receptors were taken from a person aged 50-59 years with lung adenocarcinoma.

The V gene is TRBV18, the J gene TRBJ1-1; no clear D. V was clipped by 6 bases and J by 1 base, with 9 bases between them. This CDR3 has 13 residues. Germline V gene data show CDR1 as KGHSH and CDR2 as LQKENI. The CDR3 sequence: CASSFQENTEAFF. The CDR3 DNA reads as TGTGCCAGCTCCTTCCAGGAGAACACTGAAGCTTTCTTT.

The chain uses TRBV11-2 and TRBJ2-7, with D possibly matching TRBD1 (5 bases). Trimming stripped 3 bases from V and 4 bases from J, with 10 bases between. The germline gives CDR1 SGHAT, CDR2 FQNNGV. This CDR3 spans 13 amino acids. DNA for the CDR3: TGTGCCAGCAGCTTGGGCAGGGTTTACGAGCAGTACTTC. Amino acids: CASSLGRVYEQYF.

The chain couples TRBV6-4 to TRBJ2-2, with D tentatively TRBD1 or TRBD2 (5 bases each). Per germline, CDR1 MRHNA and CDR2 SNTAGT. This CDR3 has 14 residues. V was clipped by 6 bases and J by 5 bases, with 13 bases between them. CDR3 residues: CASSPGPQTGELFF. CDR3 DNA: TGTGCCAGCAGCCCGGGACCCCAGACCGGGGAGCTGTTTTTT.

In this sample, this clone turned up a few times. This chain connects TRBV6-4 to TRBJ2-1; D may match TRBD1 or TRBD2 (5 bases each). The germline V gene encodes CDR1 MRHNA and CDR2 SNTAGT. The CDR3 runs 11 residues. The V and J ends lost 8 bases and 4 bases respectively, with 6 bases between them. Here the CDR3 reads CASGTYNEQFF. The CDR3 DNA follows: TGTGCCAGCGGGACGTACAATGAGCAGTTCTTC.

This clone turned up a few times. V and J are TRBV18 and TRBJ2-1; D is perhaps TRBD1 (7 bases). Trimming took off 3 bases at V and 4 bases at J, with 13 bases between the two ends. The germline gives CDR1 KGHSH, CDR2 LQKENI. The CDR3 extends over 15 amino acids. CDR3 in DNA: TGTGCCAGCTCACCGATCCCAGGGGGGTACAATGAGCAGTTCTTC. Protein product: CASSPIPGGYNEQFF.

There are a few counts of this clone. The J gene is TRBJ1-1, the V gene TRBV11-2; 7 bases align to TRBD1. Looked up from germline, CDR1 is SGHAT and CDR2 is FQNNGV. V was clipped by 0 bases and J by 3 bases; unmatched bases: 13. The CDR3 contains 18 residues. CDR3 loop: CASSLDLEGARLDTEAFF. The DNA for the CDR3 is TGTGCCAGCAGCTTAGACCTGGAGGGGGCGCGTCTGGACACTGAAGCTTTCTTT. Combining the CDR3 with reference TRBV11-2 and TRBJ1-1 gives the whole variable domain EAGVAQSPRYKIIEKRQSVAFWCNPISGHATLYWYQQILGQGPKLLIQFQNNGVVDDSQLPKDRFSAERLKGVDSTLKIQPAKLEDSAVYLCASSLDLEGARLDTEAFFGQGTRLTVV.

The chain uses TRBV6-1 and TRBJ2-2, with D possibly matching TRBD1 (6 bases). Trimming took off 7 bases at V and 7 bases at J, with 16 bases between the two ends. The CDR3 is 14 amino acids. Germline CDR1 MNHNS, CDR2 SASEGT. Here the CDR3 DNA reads TGTGCCAGCAAAATTGAGACAGGCATCGGGGAGCTGTTTTTT. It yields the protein CASKIETGIGELFF.

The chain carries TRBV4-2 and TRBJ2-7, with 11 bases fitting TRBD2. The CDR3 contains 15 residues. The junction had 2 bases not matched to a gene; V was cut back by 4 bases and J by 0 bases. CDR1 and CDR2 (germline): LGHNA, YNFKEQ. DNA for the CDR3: TGTGCCAGCAGCCCTACTAGCGGGAGCTCCTACGAGCAGTACTTC. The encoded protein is CASSPTSGSSYEQYF.

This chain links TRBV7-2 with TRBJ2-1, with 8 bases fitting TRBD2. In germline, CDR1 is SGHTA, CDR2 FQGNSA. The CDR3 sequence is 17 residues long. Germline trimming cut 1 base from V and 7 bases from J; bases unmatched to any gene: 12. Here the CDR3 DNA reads TGTGCCAGCAGCTTAGGAGAGAGACTAGCGTTCCGGAATGAGCAGTTCTTC. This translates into CASSLGERLAFRNEQFF.

The CDR3 region has the DNA TGTGCCAGCTCACCACCGGGACAGGGTTCCCACGAGCAGTACTTC. This codes for CASSPPGQGSHEQYF. The chain employs TRBV18 and TRBJ2-7; TRBD1 aligns across 9 bases. Germline V gene sequence: CDR1 KGHSH, CDR2 LQKENI. The CDR3 is made up of 15 amino acids. With V trimmed by 0 bases and J by 5 bases, 5 bases remained unmatched.

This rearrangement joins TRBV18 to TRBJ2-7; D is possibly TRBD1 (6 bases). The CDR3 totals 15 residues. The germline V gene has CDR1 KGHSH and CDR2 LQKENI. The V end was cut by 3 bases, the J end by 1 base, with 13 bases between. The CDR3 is CASSPGAGLSYEQYF. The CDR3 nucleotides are TGTGCCAGCTCACCGGGGGCAGGGCTATCCTACGAGCAGTACTTC.

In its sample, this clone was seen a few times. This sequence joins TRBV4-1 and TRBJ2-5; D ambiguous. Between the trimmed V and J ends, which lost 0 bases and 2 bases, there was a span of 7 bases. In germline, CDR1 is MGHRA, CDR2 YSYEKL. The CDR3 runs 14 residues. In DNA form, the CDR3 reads TGCGCCAGCAGCCAAGATCCACAGCAAGAGACCCAGTACTTC. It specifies CASSQDPQQETQYF.

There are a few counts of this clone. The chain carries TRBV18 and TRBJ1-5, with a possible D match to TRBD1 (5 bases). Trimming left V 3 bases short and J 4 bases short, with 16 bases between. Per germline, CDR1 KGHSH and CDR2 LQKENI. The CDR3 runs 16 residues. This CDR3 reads CASSPYTGPGNQPQHF. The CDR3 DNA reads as TGTGCCAGCTCACCCTACACGGGGCCGGGAAATCAGCCCCAGCATTTT.